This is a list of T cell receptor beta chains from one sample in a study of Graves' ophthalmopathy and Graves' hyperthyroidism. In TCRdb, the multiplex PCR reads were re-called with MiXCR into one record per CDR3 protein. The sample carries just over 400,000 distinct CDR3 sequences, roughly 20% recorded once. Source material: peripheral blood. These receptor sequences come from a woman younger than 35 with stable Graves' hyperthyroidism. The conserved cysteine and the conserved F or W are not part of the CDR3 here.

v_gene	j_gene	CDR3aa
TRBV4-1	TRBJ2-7	ASSQQRGTYEQY
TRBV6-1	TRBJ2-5	ASNMDRVQETQY
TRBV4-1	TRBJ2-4	ASSQPRTATAKNIKY
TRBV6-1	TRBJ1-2	ASSVSLDGYT
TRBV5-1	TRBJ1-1	ASSLEGGPTEAF
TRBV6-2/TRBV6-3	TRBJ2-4	ASSMGMVAKNIQY
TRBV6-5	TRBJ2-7	ASSYSSGIYEQY
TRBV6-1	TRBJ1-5	ASRLSGGYSNQPQH
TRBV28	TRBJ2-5	ASSPGGKPDQY
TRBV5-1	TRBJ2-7	ASSGGTGFSYEQY
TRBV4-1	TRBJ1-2	ASSHAVGQGYT
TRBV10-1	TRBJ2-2	ASSELAGVNTGELF
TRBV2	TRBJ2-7	ANSNPSGSYEQY
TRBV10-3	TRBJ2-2	AIRPGTKIGTGELF
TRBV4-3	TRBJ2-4	ASSQEWSRDHIQY
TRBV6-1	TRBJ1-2	ASSETTPWQFGYT
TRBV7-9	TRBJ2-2	ASSPTSANTGELF
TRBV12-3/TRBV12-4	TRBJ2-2	ASSLVRGYPGELF
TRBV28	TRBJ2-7	ASSFVRAGTREQY
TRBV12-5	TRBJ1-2	ASGQGAAYYGYT